A selection of T cell receptor beta chains follows, all from one sample in a study of molecular identifiers for immune sequencing clone quantification. TCRdb re-derived calls from the PCR reads in MiXCR, one entry per CDR3 protein. This sample has approximately 680,000 distinct CDR3 sequences, with over 25% found just once. The material sequenced was naive CD8+ T cells from blood, with Jurkat cell RNA spiked in. These receptors originate from a human donor in good health. Some libraries in this study had Jurkat cell RNA spiked in. CDR3s include the opening cysteine and the closing phenylalanine or tryptophan. A D gene is named only where the DNA matches it firmly. The listing skips clone size in some rows; elsewhere it reads once, few, many or a size class.

v_call,j_call,clone_size,d_call,cdr3_aa,cdr3_nt
TRBV7-6,TRBJ2-5,few,-,CASSSDTNQETQYF,TGTGCCAGCAGCTCGGACACAAACCAAGAGACCCAGTACTTC
TRBV27,TRBJ1-1,-,-,CASSFWGSGTEAFF,TGTGCCAGCAGTTTCTGGGGGTCGGGCACTGAAGCTTTCTTT
TRBV19,TRBJ2-7,-,-,CASADGTLHEQYF,TGTGCCAGTGCCGACGGGACCCTCCACGAGCAGTACTTC
TRBV30,TRBJ1-3,-,-,CAWSGVTGNTIYF,TGTGCCTGGAGTGGGGTGACTGGAAACACCATATATTTT
TRBV4-1,TRBJ1-1,many,-,CASSSARGGRRDTEAFF,TGCGCCAGCAGCTCCGCAAGAGGAGGGAGAAGGGACACTGAAGCTTTCTTT
TRBV7-9,TRBJ1-2,-,TRBD1,CASSLLEDRDNYTF,TGTGCCAGCAGCTTACTAGAGGACAGGGATAACTACACCTTC
TRBV28,TRBJ1-6,-,-,CASSRTGGNLSPLHF,TGTGCCAGCAGTCGCACGGGGGGCAATTTATCACCCCTCCACTTT
TRBV2,TRBJ2-2,many,TRBD1,CAKDPWDRENTGELFF,TGTGCCAAGGATCCCTGGGACAGGGAGAACACCGGGGAGCTGTTTTTT
TRBV13,TRBJ2-7,many,TRBD2,CASSSRSGGAPYYEQYF,TGTGCCAGCAGCTCCCGTAGCGGGGGGGCTCCCTACTACGAGCAGTACTTC
TRBV9,TRBJ2-2,many,-,CASSAHRAPTGELFF,TGTGCCAGCAGCGCCCACAGGGCTCCCACCGGGGAGCTGTTTTTT
TRBV9,TRBJ1-5,many,TRBD1,CASSVGDSDQPQHF,TGTGCCAGCAGCGTTGGGGACAGCGATCAGCCCCAGCATTTT
TRBV16,TRBJ2-3,many,-,CASSMASTDTQYF,TGTGCCAGCAGCATGGCCAGCACAGATACGCAGTATTTT
TRBV23-1,TRBJ2-7,-,-,CARREVEQYF,TGCGCCAGGAGGGAAGTCGAGCAGTACTTC
TRBV20-1,TRBJ2-7,-,-,CSARSGAYYEQYF,TGCAGTGCTAGATCAGGGGCGTATTACGAGCAGTACTTC
TRBV2,TRBJ1-5,-,-,CATWVGWGNQPQHF,TGTGCTACCTGGGTCGGTTGGGGAAATCAGCCCCAGCATTTT
TRBV27,TRBJ1-2,-,-,CASSLSIGGPNYGYTF,TGTGCCAGCAGTTTATCGATTGGGGGTCCCAACTATGGCTACACCTTC
TRBV13,TRBJ2-7,few,-,CASSLLVDEQYF,TGTGCCAGCAGCTTGTTAGTAGACGAGCAGTACTTC
TRBV11-3,TRBJ1-1,few,TRBD1,CASSLRGHTEAFF,TGTGCCAGCAGCTTGAGGGGGCACACTGAAGCTTTCTTT
TRBV6-1,TRBJ2-2,-,-,CASSSTGARTGELFF,TGTGCCAGCAGTTCTACGGGAGCCAGGACCGGGGAGCTGTTTTTT
TRBV20-1,TRBJ2-3,few,-,CSAGGDVTDTQYF,TGCAGTGCCGGCGGGGACGTCACAGATACGCAGTATTTT
TRBV2,TRBJ1-1,many,-,CASSEGPEAFF,TGTGCCAGCAGTGAGGGGCCAGAAGCTTTCTTT
TRBV4-1,TRBJ2-5,many,-,CASSQDNGSQETQYF,TGCGCCAGCAGCCAAGATAACGGTTCGCAAGAGACCCAGTACTTC
TRBV4-2,TRBJ2-3,once,TRBD2,CASSHPGTSGIRHTASSTDTQYF,TGTGCCAGCAGCCATCCCGGGACTAGCGGGATCAGGCATACCGCATCTAGCACAGATACGCAGTATTTT
TRBV15,TRBJ1-6,many,-,CATSIGTENYSPLHF,TGTGCCACCAGCATTGGGACGGAAAATTATTCACCCCTCCACTTT
TRBV12-3/TRBV12-4,TRBJ1-5,few,TRBD1,CASSSTTGLQPQHF,TGTGCCAGCAGTTCAACGACAGGGCTTCAGCCCCAGCATTTT
TRBV7-6,TRBJ2-3,-,TRBD2,CASSSGGGVDTQYF,TGTGCCAGCAGCTCTGGCGGGGGTGTGGATACGCAGTATTTT
TRBV28,TRBJ1-1,many,-,CASSVGTEAFF,TGTGCCAGCAGCGTAGGAACTGAAGCTTTCTTT
TRBV29-1,TRBJ2-7,-,-,CSVEDSRGYEQYF,TGCAGCGTTGAAGATAGCAGGGGATACGAGCAGTACTTC
TRBV27,TRBJ2-3,few,-,CASSLLTPGPTDTQYF,TGTGCCAGCAGCCTCCTGACCCCGGGGCCCACAGATACGCAGTATTTT
TRBV7-9,TRBJ1-3,-,-,CASSLVVGSGNTIYF,TGTGCCAGCAGCTTAGTGGTCGGCTCTGGAAACACCATATATTTT
TRBV27,TRBJ1-1,-,-,CASRPLWGAATEAFF,TGTGCCAGCAGGCCCCTCTGGGGGGCAGCCACTGAAGCTTTCTTT
TRBV6-6,TRBJ1-6,many,-,CASSYPPGANSPLHF,TGTGCCAGCAGTTACCCCCCAGGGGCCAATTCACCCCTCCACTTT
TRBV27,TRBJ2-3,-,-,CASSSIPNDTQYF,TGTGCCAGCAGTTCCATTCCCAACGATACGCAGTATTTT
TRBV12-5,TRBJ1-4,many,TRBD1,CASGLDVTGTEKLFF,TGTGCTAGTGGTTTGGACGTGACAGGGACTGAAAAACTGTTTTTT
TRBV6-2/TRBV6-3,TRBJ2-3,many,-,CASSYFGGDTDTQYF,TGTGCCAGCAGTTACTTTGGCGGGGACACAGATACGCAGTATTTT
TRBV6-1,TRBJ1-5,few,TRBD1,CASSKQGTGRLYSNQPQHF,TGTGCCAGCAGCAAGCAAGGGACAGGAAGACTTTATAGCAATCAGCCCCAGCATTTT
TRBV11-2,TRBJ2-3,-,-,CASSLGTGDTQYF,TGTGCCAGCAGCTTAGGTACAGGGGATACGCAGTATTTT
TRBV6-5,TRBJ2-7,few,-,CASSYTDGTYEQYF,TGTGCCAGCAGTTATACTGACGGGACCTACGAGCAGTACTTC
TRBV28,TRBJ2-7,-,-,CASSLSPSKGYEQYF,TGTGCCAGCAGTTTATCTCCTAGCAAGGGTTACGAGCAGTACTTC
TRBV27,TRBJ2-5,-,-,CASSWDGETQYF,TGTGCCAGCAGCTGGGACGGGGAGACCCAGTACTTC
TRBV4-3,TRBJ2-1,-,-,CASSQDLGGYSYNEQFF,TGCGCCAGCAGCCAAGATCTGGGGGGCTACTCCTACAATGAGCAGTTCTTC
TRBV7-9,TRBJ2-2,many,-,CASTFLGFNTGELFF,TGTGCCAGCACCTTCTTGGGGTTCAACACCGGGGAGCTGTTTTTT
TRBV6-2/TRBV6-3,TRBJ1-4,many,-,CASSEGPRGEKLFF,TGTGCCAGCAGCGAAGGCCCCAGGGGCGAAAAACTGTTTTTT
TRBV21-1,TRBJ2-4,few,-,CASSKGKRLAGFAKNIQYF,TGTGCCAGCAGCAAAGGAAAAAGACTAGCGGGGTTCGCCAAAAACATTCAGTACTTC
TRBV20-1,TRBJ1-1,-,-,CSAEQGTLEAFF,TGCAGTGCGGAACAGGGAACACTTGAAGCTTTCTTT
TRBV4-3,TRBJ1-1,few,TRBD1,CASSQDWTGNTEAFF,TGCGCCAGCAGCCAAGATTGGACAGGGAACACTGAAGCTTTCTTT
TRBV27,TRBJ2-7,many,TRBD1,CATGTGTGGSNEQYF,TGTGCCACCGGAACCGGGACAGGGGGGTCCAACGAGCAGTACTTC
TRBV28,TRBJ1-4,many,-,CASSFTGKLFF,TGTGCCAGCAGTTTTACTGGAAAACTGTTTTTT
TRBV4-3,TRBJ2-2,few,-,CASSQDRGFGGELFF,TGCGCCAGCAGCCAAGATCGGGGATTTGGCGGGGAGCTGTTTTTT
TRBV29-1,TRBJ2-7,many,TRBD2,CSVELAGVSYEQYF,TGCAGCGTTGAGCTAGCGGGGGTCTCCTACGAGCAGTACTTC
TRBV20-1,TRBJ2-7,many,TRBD2,CSARDRGVTYEQYF,TGCAGTGCTAGAGATCGGGGGGTAACCTACGAGCAGTACTTC
TRBV7-6,TRBJ2-3,-,TRBD2,CASGLAGVIDTQYF,TGTGCCAGCGGTCTAGCGGGAGTGATAGATACGCAGTATTTT
TRBV12-3/TRBV12-4,TRBJ1-5,-,-,CASSHDGSSGNQPQHF,TGTGCCAGCAGTCATGACGGGTCCTCTGGCAATCAGCCCCAGCATTTT
TRBV7-9,TRBJ1-6,-,-,CASSLATGNSPLHF,TGTGCCAGCAGCTTAGCGACGGGGAATTCACCCCTCCACTTT
TRBV5-8,TRBJ2-5,many,-,CASTHGAAQETQYF,TGTGCCAGCACCCACGGGGCCGCTCAAGAGACCCAGTACTTC
TRBV9,TRBJ2-5,few,TRBD2,CASSVGLAGAAYQETQYF,TGTGCCAGCAGCGTAGGACTAGCGGGGGCCGCGTACCAAGAGACCCAGTACTTC
TRBV20-1,TRBJ1-1,many,-,CSAWGGVTEAFF,TGCAGTGCCTGGGGAGGGGTCACTGAAGCTTTCTTT
TRBV27,TRBJ2-2,few,-,CASSFMGGELFF,TGTGCCAGCAGTTTTATGGGCGGGGAGCTGTTTTTT